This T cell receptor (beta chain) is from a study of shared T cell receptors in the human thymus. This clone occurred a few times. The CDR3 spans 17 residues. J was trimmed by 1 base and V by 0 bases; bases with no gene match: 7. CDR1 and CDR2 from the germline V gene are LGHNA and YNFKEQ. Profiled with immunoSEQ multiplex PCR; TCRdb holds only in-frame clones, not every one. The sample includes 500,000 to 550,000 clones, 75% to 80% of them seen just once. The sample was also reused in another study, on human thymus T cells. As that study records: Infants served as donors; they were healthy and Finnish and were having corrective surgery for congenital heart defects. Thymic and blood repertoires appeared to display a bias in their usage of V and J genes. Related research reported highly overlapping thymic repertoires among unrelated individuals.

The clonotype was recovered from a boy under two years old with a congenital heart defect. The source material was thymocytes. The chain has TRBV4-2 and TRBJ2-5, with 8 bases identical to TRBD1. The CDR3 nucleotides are TGTGCCAGCAGCCAAGATCGAACAGGGGGACGCCAAGAGACCCAGTACTTC. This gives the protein CASSQDRTGGRQETQYF.